This T cell receptor (beta chain) was identified during a study of shared clonotypes between healthy human individuals. Study-wide results and caveats: Sampling was confined to blood; repertoires within tissues likely differ. Memory subsets generally showed smaller estimated richness than naive subsets did.

Terminally differentiated effector memory CD45RA+ cells were excluded by CCR7 positive selection of CD45RO-negative cells. Adult donors, all healthy and HIV-negative, had no recent acute infections or vaccinations. About this clone: No antigen is known for it.

This was a deep-level run. Using immunoSEQ multiplex PCR, the repertoire was profiled, and TCRdb retains in-frame clones only, with some absent. The table has around 620,000 clones, approximately 96% seen once. V was shortened by 4 bases and J by 0 bases, with 19 bases between the two germline ends. CDR1 SGHRS and CDR2 YFSETQ come from the germline V gene. The CDR3 has 17 amino acids. Sequencing input: naive CD8+ T cells sorted from blood. The rearrangement joins TRBV5-1 to TRBJ1-2; D perhaps matches TRBD1 (5 bases). The sequence came from a woman younger than 45 in good health. The DNA of the CDR3 is TGCGCCAGCAGCCGGCAAATAGGGACCGCCGCTAACTATGGCTACACCTTC. This gives the protein CASSRQIGTAANYGYTF. The full variable domain, rest sourced from reference TRBV5-1 and TRBJ1-2, is KAGVTQTPRYLIKTRGQQVTLSCSPISGHRSVSWYQQTPGQGLQFLFEYFSETQRNKGNFPGRFSGRQFSNSRSEMNVSTLELGDSALYLCASSRQIGTAANYGYTFGSGTRLTVV.